This T cell receptor beta chain was identified in a study of spatial heterogeneity in lung cancer. As to time point: sample taken at primary tumor resection. The study sequenced unsorted whole RNA from tumor, nontumor lung or frozen PBMC. MiXCR, applied by TCRdb to the 5' RACE reads, yields one record per CDR3 protein. Of approximately 92,000 distinct CDR3 sequences listed, 12% are singletons. This clonotype was detected a few times. The receptor's source is a male donor with early-stage non-small cell lung cancer. The material was PBMCs, obtained at surgery.

The CDR3 bases are TGTGCCAGCAGTGAACGGTTGAAGGAGTCCGGGGAGCTGTTTTTT. It encodes CASSERLKESGELFF. The chain couples TRBV2 to TRBJ2-2; D gene ambiguous. V lost 2 bases, J lost 6 bases, and 13 bases lay in between. Germline V lookup: CDR1 SNHLY, CDR2 FYNNEI. The CDR3 is 15 residues long.